The sequence of this T cell receptor (beta chain) was determined in a study of vaccination and CD4 T cells after COVID-19. Each CDR3 protein gets one entry after TCRdb re-called the PCR reads with MiXCR. The data show tens of thousands of distinct CDR3 sequences, 45% to 65% seen once. The CDR3 is 13 amino acids. The germline V gene encodes CDR1 WNHNN and CDR2 SYGVQD (reference sequence). V was pared by 0 bases and J by 13 bases, with 15 bases between. This chain links TRBV10-1 with TRBJ2-5; unclear D gene. The specimen comprised CD4+ T cells from blood, sampled before SARS-CoV-2 vaccination. The TCR comes from a human donor who had recovered from COVID-19. DNA of the CDR3: TGCGCCAGCAGTGAGTCGGGCAGCCCAGCTCGGTACTTC. Its protein product is CASSESGSPARYF.